This TCR beta chain stems from a study of T cells after yellow fever vaccination. Study-wide results and caveats: Post-booster repertoires contained most primary-vaccination clones again (about 96% CD4, less than 90% CD8).

In TCRdb, the 5' RACE reads were re-called with MiXCR into one record per CDR3 protein. The table includes 400,000 to 450,000 distinct CDR3 sequences, about 17% detected once. Remarks on this clonotype: Its antigen remains unidentified.

This CDR3 region has 17 residues. V was clipped by 0 bases and J by 0 bases, with 12 bases between them. CDR1 LGHNA and CDR2 YSLEER come from the germline V gene. The source was PBMCs, collected before the yellow fever booster vaccination. This TCR derives from a man in his late teens or twenties who received the YFV17D yellow fever vaccine. This rearrangement joins TRBV4-3 to TRBJ2-1; no clear D gene. This chain's CDR3 is CASSQDLGSNSYNEQFF. DNA of the CDR3: TGCGCCAGCAGCCAAGATCTGGGGTCAAACTCCTACAATGAGCAGTTCTTC.